This T cell receptor (beta chain) was captured in a study of T cell repertoires in cytomegalovirus infection. TCRdb redid the calling of the reads with MiXCR, one entry per CDR3 protein. Altogether 300,000 to 450,000 distinct CDR3 sequences are present, approximately 18% being singletons, with the ten largest covering around 8.6%. V gave up 0 bases and J gave up 6 bases; unmatched junction bases: 7. This CDR3 has 16 residues. Germline V CDR1 and CDR2: LGHNA, YSLEER. The V call is TRBV4-3, the J call TRBJ1-4; 7 positions match TRBD1. The sequence was collected from a human donor in good health (CMV status not recorded). Some clones in this sample may be carry-over from other donors' samples. Sequenced: PBMCs. For the CDR3, the DNA is TGCGCCAGCAGCCAAGACCTAGGGACAGCACATGAAAAACTGTTTTTT. Translating gives CASSQDLGTAHEKLFF.